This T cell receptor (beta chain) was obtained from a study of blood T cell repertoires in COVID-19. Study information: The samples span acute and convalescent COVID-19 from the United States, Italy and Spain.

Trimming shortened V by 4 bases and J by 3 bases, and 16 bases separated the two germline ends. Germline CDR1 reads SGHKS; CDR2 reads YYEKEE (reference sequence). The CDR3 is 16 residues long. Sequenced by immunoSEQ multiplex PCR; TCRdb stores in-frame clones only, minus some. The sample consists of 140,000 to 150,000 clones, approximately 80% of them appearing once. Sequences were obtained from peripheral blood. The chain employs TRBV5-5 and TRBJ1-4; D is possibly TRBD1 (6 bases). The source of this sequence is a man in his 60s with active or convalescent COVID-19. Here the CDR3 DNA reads TGTGCCAGCAGCCTTTCCCAGGGGAGGGCTAATGAAAAACTGTTTTTT. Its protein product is CASSLSQGRANEKLFF.